This T cell receptor beta chain was identified in a study of technical replicates of blood from four donors. Sequencing used immunoSEQ multiplex PCR; TCRdb keeps in-frame clones, though not all of them. There are around 70,000 clones in the sample; around 97% occur only once, and 0.2% to 0.25% lies in the top ten. Germline-derived CDR1 and CDR2 are MNHNS and SASEGT. The CDR3 loop spans 14 amino acids. Trimming removed 5 bases at V and 2 bases at J, with 12 bases between. The chain is built from TRBV6-1 and TRBJ2-5; maybe TRBD2 (6 bases). The clonotype comes from a human donor in good health. The sample was T cells isolated from PBMCs. This CDR3 is CASSKGLKQETQYF. DNA of the CDR3: TGTGCCAGCAGTAAGGGACTTAAGCAAGAGACCCAGTACTTC.